This TCR beta chain was found in a study of shared clonotypes between healthy human individuals. Regarding the study as a whole: Sorted-subset samples were not fully sequenced, rarefaction indicated. Shared clonotypes across all four donors exceeded non-shared ones in generation probability.

Selected positively for CCR7 and CD45RO-negative, naive CD8 cells excluded terminally differentiated effector memory CD45RA+ cells. Clones were sequenced by immunoSEQ multiplex PCR, and TCRdb holds only the in-frame ones, with some missing. The table has about 2.1 million clones, 90% to 95% seen once. This CDR3 has 16 amino acids. From germline, CDR1 is SNHLY and CDR2 FYNNEI. Trimming removed 7 bases from V and 1 base from J; junction bases left unmatched: 8. To note about this clone: What it binds is unknown.

The genes are TRBV2 and TRBJ2-2; 8 bases agree with TRBD1. Sequencing was carried out using naive CD8+ T cells from PBMCs. This sequence was found in a man between 18 and 29 years old in good health. Some clones in this sample may be carry-over from other donors' samples. In DNA form, the CDR3 reads TGTGCCAGCACCGACAGGGGAGAAGGGAACACCGGGGAGCTGTTTTTT. It translates to CASTDRGEGNTGELFF.